The rows below give T cell receptor beta chains drawn from one sample of a study of patients and donors after allogeneic stem cell transplantation. TCRdb re-called the RT-PCR reads through MiXCR, storing one row per CDR3 protein. Of tens of thousands of distinct CDR3 sequences in the sample, roughly a third were seen once. Sequenced: blood, either unsorted or a sorted T cell fraction (not recorded which). The receptors derive from a human donor who was either an allogeneic HSCT recipient or a stem cell or donor lymphocyte infusion donor (not recorded which). It is not recorded whose cells these are; they may come from a transplant donor. CDR3s include the opening cysteine and the closing phenylalanine or tryptophan. The order of the fields is D gene, V gene, CDR3 length, clone size, J gene, CDR3 protein, CDR3 DNA. A D gene is named only where the DNA matches it firmly. Clone size, where shown, is once, few, many, or a class for clones that have expanded.

TRBD1	TRBV6-1	15	-	TRBJ2-1	CASSARDRGPHEQFF	TGTGCCAGCAGTGCCCGGGACAGGGGGCCCCATGAGCAGTTCTTC
-	TRBV24-1	13	-	TRBJ2-3	CATSDPRTDTQYF	TGTGCCACCAGTGACCCCCGCACAGATACGCAGTATTTT
-	TRBV29-1	13	few	TRBJ1-5	CSVELSSNQPQHF	TGCAGCGTTGAACTTAGTAGCAATCAGCCCCAGCATTTT
-	TRBV7-8	15	many	TRBJ1-6	CASSTQVLGVSPLHF	TGTGCCAGCAGCACCCAGGTGTTAGGGGTTTCACCCCTCCACTTT
TRBD1	TRBV6-6	14	-	TRBJ1-1	CASRPQDRGPEAFF	TGTGCCAGCAGACCACAGGACAGGGGTCCTGAAGCTTTCTTT
-	TRBV6-5	14	-	TRBJ2-7	CASSEQQGSYEQYF	TGTGCCAGCAGTGAGCAGCAGGGTTCCTACGAGCAGTACTTC
TRBD1	TRBV12-3/TRBV12-4	14	-	TRBJ2-1	CASSGQGFINEQFF	TGTGCCAGCAGTGGACAGGGCTTCATCAATGAGCAGTTCTTC
TRBD1	TRBV4-3	15	-	TRBJ2-7	CASSQDTGQGGEQYF	TGCGCCAGCAGCCAAGATACCGGACAGGGGGGCGAGCAGTACTTC
-	TRBV12-5	12	many	TRBJ2-7	CASGLGSYEQYF	TGTGCTAGTGGTTTAGGTTCCTACGAGCAGTACTTC
TRBD1	TRBV4-1	14	-	TRBJ1-2	CASSQEGTGGRDTF	TGCGCCAGCAGCCAAGAAGGGACAGGGGGAAGGGACACCTTC
TRBD1	TRBV7-2	15	-	TRBJ1-3	CASSIWTGAGNTIYF	TGTGCCAGCAGCATTTGGACAGGGGCTGGAAACACCATATATTTT
-	TRBV7-9	14	few	TRBJ1-2	CASSDSTADYGYTF	TGTGCCAGCAGCGATTCGACAGCCGACTATGGCTACACCTTC
-	TRBV20-1	13	many	TRBJ1-1	CSATGGGNTEAFF	TGCAGTGCTACAGGAGGGGGGAACACTGAAGCTTTCTTT
-	TRBV15	16	-	TRBJ2-4	CATSRDPGGWRNIQYF	TGTGCCACCAGCAGAGACCCCGGAGGGTGGCGGAACATTCAGTACTTC
TRBD2	TRBV2	15	-	TRBJ2-1	CASSDDRGTNNEQFF	TGTGCCAGCAGTGATGATCGTGGGACTAACAATGAGCAGTTCTTC
-	TRBV29-1	11	few	TRBJ2-7	CSVKDLYEQYF	TGCAGCGTTAAGGACCTCTACGAGCAGTACTTC
-	TRBV3-1	15	-	TRBJ2-3	CASSQRRQVSDTQYF	TGTGCCAGCAGCCAACGGAGACAGGTTTCAGATACGCAGTATTTT
TRBD1	TRBV20-1	14	-	TRBJ1-2	CSAPKGGANYGYTF	TGCAGTGCGCCCAAAGGGGGCGCGAACTATGGCTACACCTTC
TRBD2	TRBV7-2	14	-	TRBJ2-2	CASSYPSGIGELFF	TGTGCCAGCAGTTACCCCAGCGGGATCGGGGAGCTGTTTTTT
TRBD1	TRBV29-1	14	many	TRBJ1-1	CSVGGGAVNTEAFF	TGCAGCGTTGGAGGGGGCGCGGTCAACACTGAAGCTTTCTTT
-	TRBV7-2	17	many	TRBJ1-6	CASSLTGTGMGDSPLHF	TGTGCCAGCAGCTTAACAGGCACCGGGATGGGGGATTCACCCCTCCACTTT
-	TRBV20-1	13	few	TRBJ1-2	CSARDTGRGGYTF	TGCAGTGCTAGAGATACAGGGAGGGGAGGCTACACCTTC
-	TRBV24-1	9	-	TRBJ1-1	CATPCGFLF	TGTGCCACCCCCTGCGGATTCCTCTTT
-	TRBV27	14	-	TRBJ2-1	CASSTTISYNEQFF	TGTGCCAGCAGTACCACGATCTCCTACAATGAGCAGTTCTTC
-	TRBV5-5	13	-	TRBJ2-1	CASSLGSYNEQFF	TGTGCCAGCAGCCTAGGGTCCTACAATGAGCAGTTCTTC
TRBD2	TRBV11-3	16	-	TRBJ2-3	CASSPGLAGDTDTQYF	TGTGCCAGCAGCCCTGGACTAGCGGGCGACACAGATACGCAGTATTTT
-	TRBV5-8	15	few	TRBJ1-6	CASSLYRASNSPLHF	TGTGCCAGCAGCTTATACAGGGCGTCCAATTCACCCCTCCACTTT
-	TRBV12-3/TRBV12-4	12	few	TRBJ1-5	CASSLTKQPQHF	TGTGCCAGCAGTTTAACCAAGCAGCCCCAGCATTTT
TRBD1	TRBV12-3/TRBV12-4	17	few	TRBJ1-4	CASSPDRGTNRNEKLFF	TGTGCCAGCAGTCCCGACAGGGGCACAAATAGGAATGAAAAACTGTTTTTT
-	TRBV24-1	13	-	TRBJ2-7	CATSDGGYYEQYF	TGTGCCACCAGTGATGGGGGGTACTACGAGCAGTACTTC
TRBD2	TRBV11-2	19	-	TRBJ2-3	CASASPLAGAEISTDTQYF	TGTGCCTCAGCATCACCACTAGCGGGGGCCGAAATTAGCACAGATACGCAGTATTTT
TRBD2	TRBV4-3	17	-	TRBJ2-1	CASSQAGLAGAYNEQFF	TGCGCCAGCAGCCAAGCGGGACTAGCGGGAGCATACAATGAGCAGTTCTTC
-	TRBV12-3/TRBV12-4	15	-	TRBJ1-1	CASSLRSYYNTEAFF	TGTGCCAGCAGTTTACGGAGCTACTACAACACTGAAGCTTTCTTT
-	TRBV29-1	12	few	TRBJ1-2	CSVEDTGYGYTF	TGCAGCGTTGAAGATACCGGCTATGGCTACACCTTC
-	TRBV13	13	few	TRBJ1-2	CASSLRPIHGYTF	TGTGCCAGCAGCTTAAGACCAATCCATGGCTACACCTTC
-	TRBV20-1	13	few	TRBJ1-2	CSASLQGTYGYTF	TGCAGTGCTAGCCTCCAAGGGACCTATGGCTACACCTTC
-	TRBV9	14	-	TRBJ2-4	CASRPWEDKNIQYF	TGTGCCAGCAGACCTTGGGAGGACAAAAACATTCAGTACTTC
-	TRBV7-9	19	few	TRBJ1-3	CASSLSRFSLGGSGNTIYF	TGTGCCAGCAGCTTATCCCGATTCAGTTTGGGGGGCAGCGGAAACACCATATATTTT
TRBD2	TRBV5-1	11	-	TRBJ2-7	CASREGYEQYF	TGCGCCAGCCGGGAGGGCTACGAGCAGTACTTC
-	TRBV5-1	15	-	TRBJ2-3	CASSLSDRGTDTQYF	TGCGCCAGCAGCTTATCCGATCGCGGCACAGATACGCAGTATTTT
-	TRBV4-2	15	-	TRBJ2-1	CASSPRSPLYNEQFF	TGTGCCAGCAGCCCCCGGAGTCCCCTTTACAATGAGCAGTTCTTC
-	TRBV20-1	11	many	TRBJ2-1	CSARDVGEQFF	TGCAGTGCTAGAGATGTGGGTGAGCAGTTCTTC
TRBD2	TRBV28	14	-	TRBJ2-1	CASSSAGGNNEQFF	TGTGCCAGCAGTTCTGCGGGAGGGAACAATGAGCAGTTCTTC
-	TRBV3-1	15	-	TRBJ2-4	CASSQALGGRNIQYF	TGTGCCAGCAGCCAAGCCCTTGGAGGGAGGAACATTCAGTACTTC
-	TRBV12-5	16	-	TRBJ1-5	CASGLNAAPGNQPQHF	TGTGCTAGTGGTTTGAACGCAGCACCGGGCAATCAGCCCCAGCATTTT
-	TRBV5-1	14	-	TRBJ1-1	CASSLDWRGTEAFF	TGCGCCAGCAGCTTGGACTGGAGGGGCACTGAAGCTTTCTTT
-	TRBV10-3	14	few	TRBJ2-5	CAISVSEIQETQYF	TGTGCCATCAGTGTATCAGAGATTCAAGAGACCCAGTACTTC
-	TRBV20-1	12	-	TRBJ2-4	CSARDGTSIQYF	TGCAGTGCTAGGGATGGGACATCAATTCAGTACTTC
-	TRBV7-8	14	few	TRBJ1-5	CASSPTPGDQPQHF	TGTGCCAGCAGCCCGACTCCGGGCGATCAGCCCCAGCATTTT